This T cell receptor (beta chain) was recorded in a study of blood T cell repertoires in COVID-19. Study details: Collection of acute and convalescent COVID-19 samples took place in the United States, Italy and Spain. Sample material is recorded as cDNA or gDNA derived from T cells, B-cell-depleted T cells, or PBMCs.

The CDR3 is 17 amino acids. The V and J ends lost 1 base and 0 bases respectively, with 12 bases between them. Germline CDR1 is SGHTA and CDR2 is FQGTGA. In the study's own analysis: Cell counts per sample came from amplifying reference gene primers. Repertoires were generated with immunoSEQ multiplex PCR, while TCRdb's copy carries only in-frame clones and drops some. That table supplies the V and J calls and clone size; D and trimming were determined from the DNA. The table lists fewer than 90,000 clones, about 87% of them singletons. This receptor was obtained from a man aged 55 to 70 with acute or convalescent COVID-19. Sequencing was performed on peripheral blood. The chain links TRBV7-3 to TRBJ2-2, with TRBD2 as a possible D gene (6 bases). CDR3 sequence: CASSLNVLASNTGELFF. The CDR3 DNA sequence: TGTGCCAGCAGCTTAAACGTCCTAGCGTCGAACACCGGGGAGCTGTTTTTT.